The 17 T cell receptor beta chains below come from one sample, sequenced in a study of T cells after yellow fever vaccination. MiXCR was run by TCRdb on the 5' RACE reads, yielding one entry per CDR3 protein. In the table there are 200,000 to 300,000 distinct CDR3 sequences, approximately 6.8% of which are singletons. This specimen was CD4+ T cells sorted from PBMCs, taken on the day of the yellow fever booster vaccination. These receptors were collected from a man aged 25 to 40 who received the YFV17D yellow fever vaccine.

This clonotype was picked up many times. The gene calls are TRBV12-3 or TRBV12-4 and TRBJ2-7; D not resolved. The V end lost 5 bases, the J end lost 5 bases, and 13 bases lay between the germline ends. CDR3 length: 13 amino acids. The CDR3 reads CASSPSLIHEQYF. The DNA of the CDR3 is TGTGCCAGCAGTCCATCCTTGATACACGAGCAGTACTTC.

This clonotype was observed many times. The rearrangement uses TRBV5-1 and TRBJ2-1; 8 nucleotides align to TRBD2. The V gene's germline CDR1 is SGHRS and CDR2 YFSETQ. The CDR3 has 14 residues. V lost 7 bases and J lost 0; bases outside the gene matches: 3. The CDR3: CASSSGSSYNEQFF. The CDR3 nucleotides are TGCGCCAGCTCCAGCGGGAGCTCCTACAATGAGCAGTTCTTC.

This clonotype was picked up a small number of times. The J gene is TRBJ2-2, the V gene TRBV4-3; D not resolved. Germline V gene data show CDR1 as LGHNA and CDR2 as YSLEER. Trimming cost V 0 bases and J 7 bases, with 3 bases left between them. This CDR3 is 12 amino acids long. The CDR3 spells CASSQEVGELFF. In nucleotides, the CDR3 is TGCGCCAGCAGCCAAGAGGTCGGGGAGCTGTTTTTT.

This clonotype was counted at least ten times. The chain couples TRBV5-1 to TRBJ2-5; D gene unclear. CDR1 SGHRS and CDR2 YFSETQ come from the germline V gene. Trimming took off 0 bases at V and 5 bases at J, with 11 bases between the two ends. The CDR3 loop spans 14 amino acids. The CDR3 here is CASSLDRVGETQYF. The DNA of the CDR3 is TGCGCCAGCAGCTTGGATAGGGTCGGGGAGACCCAGTACTTC.

Ten or more counts support this clonotype. The chain uses TRBV5-1 and TRBJ1-2; no firm D call. Between the trimmed V and J ends, which lost 0 bases and 6 bases, there was a span of 9 bases. Germline CDR1 and CDR2: SGHRS and YFSETQ. There are 13 residues in the CDR3. CDR3: CASSLVSGNGYTF. CDR3 DNA sequence: TGCGCCAGCAGCTTGGTTTCGGGAAATGGCTACACCTTC.

There are many counts of this clonotype. This chain connects TRBV28 to TRBJ2-1; 12 bases line up with TRBD2. The CDR3 runs 13 residues. The trim removed 9 bases at V and 7 bases at J, leaving 4 bases unmatched. Germline CDR1 is MDHEN and CDR2 is SYDVKM. CDR3 DNA: TGTGCCAGTGGGACTAGCGGGCAGAATGAGCAGTTCTTC. Translated: CASGTSGQNEQFF.

The gene calls are TRBV9 and TRBJ2-1; the match to TRBD2 covers 14 bases. The CDR3 loop spans 16 amino acids. V was clipped by 0 bases and J by 6 bases; unmatched bases: 2. Germline lookup yields CDR1 SGDLS and CDR2 YYNGEE. The CDR3 spells CASSVAGTSGGNEQFF. The DNA of the CDR3 is TGTGCCAGCAGCGTAGCCGGGACTAGCGGGGGCAATGAGCAGTTCTTC.

This clonotype showed up many times. The V and J genes are TRBV6-2 or TRBV6-3 and TRBJ2-1; 10 bases fit TRBD2. V shed 3 bases, J shed 8 bases, and the junction held 13 bases outside the gene matches. The CDR3 is 17 amino acids. The germline gives CDR1 MNHEY, CDR2 SVGEGT. CDR3 residues: CASSYLPSGSSSDEQFF. CDR3 DNA sequence: TGTGCCAGCAGTTATCTCCCTAGCGGGAGTAGTAGTGATGAGCAGTTCTTC.

This clonotype was seen repeatedly, ten times or more. J is TRBJ2-1 and V is TRBV18; 10 nucleotides match TRBD2. V shed 4 bases and J 4 bases; nucleotides not matched to a gene: 4. The CDR3 spans 15 residues. CDR1 is KGHSH and CDR2 is LQKENI in the germline V gene. CDR3 nucleotide sequence: TGTGCCAGCTCACGGAGCGGGAGGGGTTACAATGAGCAGTTCTTC. Encoded protein: CASSRSGRGYNEQFF.

This clonotype was found many times. The chain carries TRBV5-1 and TRBJ2-1; D is undetermined. The length of the CDR3 is 14 residues. Per germline, CDR1 SGHRS and CDR2 YFSETQ. V was clipped by 0 bases and J by 5 bases, with 9 bases between them. In DNA form, the CDR3 reads TGCGCCAGCAGCTTGGTCTCCAGAAACAATGAGCAGTTCTTC. This codes for CASSLVSRNNEQFF.

This clonotype was seen repeatedly, ten times or more. The V gene is TRBV10-3, the J gene TRBJ1-4, with a weak D call TRBD1 (5 bases). The CDR3 is 13 amino acids. Trimming removed 11 bases at V and 4 bases at J, with 14 bases between. The germline V gene has CDR1 ENHRY and CDR2 SYGVKD. CDR3 in DNA: TGTGCCGCAGCGGGACTGATTAATGAAAAACTGTTTTTT. Its protein product is CAAAGLINEKLFF.

This clonotype was recorded at least ten times. The rearrangement joins TRBV28 to TRBJ2-3; D might be TRBD1 (5 bases). Germline-derived CDR1 and CDR2 are MDHEN and SYDVKM. V dropped 2 bases and J dropped 11 bases, with 14 bases sitting between them. The CDR3 contains 13 residues. This chain's CDR3 is CASSLGQGVGQYF. CDR3 in DNA: TGTGCCAGCAGTTTAGGGCAGGGCGTGGGGCAGTATTTT.

The table lists this clonotype with many counts. The gene calls are TRBV2 and TRBJ2-3; the D is unclear. The CDR3 has 12 residues. Germline V lookup: CDR1 SNHLY, CDR2 FYNNEI. Trimming cost V 6 bases and J 6 bases, with 10 bases left between them. The CDR3 DNA reads TGTGCCAGCAGCAAAGACGCGGATACGCAGTATTTT. It translates to CASSKDADTQYF.

This clonotype was seen at least ten times. V and J are TRBV6-5 and TRBJ2-7; no clear D. V gave up 2 bases and J gave up 3 bases, with 14 bases separating them. Germline V CDR1 and CDR2: MNHEY, SVGAGI. The CDR3 is 15 residues long. DNA for the CDR3: TGTGCCAGCAGTTACCTCGGTATCCAGATCTACGAGCAGTACTTC. This encodes CASSYLGIQIYEQYF.

The chain employs TRBV5-1 and TRBJ2-3; D possibly matches TRBD1 or TRBD2 (6 bases each). The V end was cut by 3 bases, the J end by 3 bases, with 17 bases between. Germline lookup yields CDR1 SGHRS and CDR2 YFSETQ. This CDR3 comprises 16 residues. In DNA form, the CDR3 reads TGCGCCAGCAGCTGGGGGGCGCGAAGACGGACAGATACGCAGTATTTT. Its translation is CASSWGARRRTDTQYF.

This chain links TRBV15 with TRBJ2-5; 11 nucleotides line up with TRBD2. The CDR3 runs 17 residues. Germline V CDR1 and CDR2: LNHNV, YYDKDF (reference sequence). The trim removed 0 bases at V and 4 bases at J, leaving 7 bases unmatched. CDR3 region: CATSRDGLAGGGETQYF. The DNA of the CDR3 is TGTGCCACCAGCAGAGATGGGCTAGCGGGAGGAGGAGAGACCCAGTACTTC.

This clonotype was picked up a small number of times. The rearrangement links TRBV29-1 to TRBJ2-5; TRBD2 agrees at 9 bases. J was trimmed by 4 bases and V by 7 bases; bases with no gene match: 13. The germline V gene has CDR1 SQVTM and CDR2 ANQGSEA. The CDR3 consists of 15 residues. Here the CDR3 reads CSARSGSVGSETQYF. The CDR3 nucleotides are TGCAGCGCCCGTAGCGGGAGCGTGGGGTCAGAGACCCAGTACTTC.